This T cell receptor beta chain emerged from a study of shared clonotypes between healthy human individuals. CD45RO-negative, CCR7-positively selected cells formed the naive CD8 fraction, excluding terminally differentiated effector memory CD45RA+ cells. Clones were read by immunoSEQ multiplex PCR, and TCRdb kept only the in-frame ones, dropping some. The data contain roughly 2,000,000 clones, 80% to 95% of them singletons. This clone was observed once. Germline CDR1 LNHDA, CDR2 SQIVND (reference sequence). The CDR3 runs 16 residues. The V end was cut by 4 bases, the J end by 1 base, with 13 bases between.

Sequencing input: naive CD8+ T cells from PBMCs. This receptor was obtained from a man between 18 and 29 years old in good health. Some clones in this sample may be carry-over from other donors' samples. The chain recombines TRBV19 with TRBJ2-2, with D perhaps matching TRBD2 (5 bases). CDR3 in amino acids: CASSTDSPMNTGELFF. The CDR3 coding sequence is TGTGCCAGTAGTACGGACTCCCCAATGAACACCGGGGAGCTGTTTTTT.